This T cell receptor (beta chain) was found in a study of CD8 T cells in Susac syndrome (dated by TCRdb to the late 2010s). Background on the whole study: Of the Susac syndrome patients who were sequenced, roughly 6 had clinically active disease and eight were in clinical remission. The study used repertoire sequencing to test whether antigen drove CD8+ T cell activation and differentiation in Susac syndrome. Susac syndrome patients were therapy-naive, on corticosteroids (some also receiving IVIg), or on IVIg alone at blood withdrawal. Overall study outcomes, separate from this receptor: The CD4+ T cell repertoire of patients with Susac syndrome showed no detectable clonal expansion. The TCR sequencing and HLA analysis was acknowledged to have included a relatively small number of individuals.

Notes on this clonotype: It has no known antigen specificity. The input lacks base qualities; no much larger clone sits a single base away.

Peripheral blood CD8+ and CD4+ T cells from healthy donors, Susac syndrome patients and multiple sclerosis patients were profiled using high-throughput TCR beta sequencing. The Susac syndrome patients fulfilled recently defined diagnostic criteria for definite or probable disease. CD8+ TEMRA cells were enriched by FACS, while bulk CD8+ and CD4+ T cells were purified by magnetic negative isolation. Blood was collected in EDTA tubes and processed within 24 hours, with PBMCs isolated through density gradient centrifugation. PBMCs intended for TCR sequencing were cryopreserved in liquid nitrogen and were subsequently thawed in a 37 degrees C water bath. The sorted or isolated CD4+, CD8+ and CD8+ TEMRA cells had a purity of 90% or higher. The CDR3 runs 15 amino acids, cysteine and phenylalanine included. Only the CDR3 part of the read is kept: 45 bases, read in frame from the first base. The trim is 3 bases for V and 1 base for J, with a gap of 15 bases between the germline ends. As encoded in the germline V gene, CDR1 is SQVTM while CDR2 is ANQGSEA.

RNA was extracted with the RNeasy kit and about 0.45 to 1 ug was reverse transcribed using random hexamers. The immunoSEQ multiplex PCR assay, which covers 54 Vbeta and 13 Jbeta segments, was used to amplify TCR beta CDR3 regions. Bias from PCR amplification was corrected by using a synthetic template baseline for primer optimization and for computational correction. The authors processed their data as follows. Reads were assigned to V, D and J genes according to IMGT and analyzed in immunoSEQ Analyzer, with only productive sequences retained. Clonality was calculated as one minus the Shannon entropy normalized by log2 of the number of productive unique sequences. For each patient and control, public and private clones were evaluated within the 100 most prevalent clones. Clones were defined as Susac-specific when absent from the healthy and MS cohorts, from over a thousand published viral clones and from other ImmuneACCESS disease sequences. TCRdb reran the public reads through fastp at Q25 and MiXCR, keeping productive beta chains. Each CDR3 protein gets just one entry, which takes the most common genes and DNA from the rows behind it. In this record, the V and J calls reflect TCRdb's handling and not the investigators' own analysis. The table for this sample lists about 150,000 distinct CDR3 sequences; approximately 95% of them were counted only once. The top ten clones comprise 0.065% to 0.1% of the sample.

The rearrangement combines TRBV29-1 with TRBJ1-1; a tentative D call is TRBD1 (5 bases match). The sequenced material came from CD4+ T cells from PBMCs. This clonotype was obtained from a human donor with Susac syndrome. The nucleotide sequence reads as follows: TGCAGCGTTGATCCACCCTCCGACAGGAACACTGAAGCTTTCTTT. Its translation reads: CSVDPPSDRNTEAFF.